Each of the 19 T cell receptor beta chains below was sequenced from the same sample in a study of CD8+CD57+ T cells in acquired aplastic anemia. According to the study, genomic DNA was the template for TCR beta VDJ and CDR3 profiling. TCRdb reanalysed the reads using MiXCR and keeps one entry per CDR3 protein. The sample contains 400,000 to 450,000 distinct CDR3 sequences, just under 70% of which appear only once. Sequencing was carried out using sorted CD4+, CD8+, or CD8+CD57+ T cells (not recorded which) from PBMCs. The receptor set was obtained from a human donor in good health, serving as a control.

Concerning this clonotype: Compared with germline, one end of the junction differs, possibly owing to a read error. The chain uses TRBV11-2 and TRBJ1-2; the D is unclear. There are 14 residues in the CDR3. Germline assignment: CDR1 SGHAT and CDR2 FQNNGV. This chain's CDR3 is CASTSVLLHYGHTF. The CDR3 region has the DNA TGTGCCAGCACCTCCGTGCTCCTACACTATGGCCACACCTTC.

This clonotype was observed many times. The rearrangement uses TRBV7-6 and TRBJ2-4; the match to TRBD2 covers 7 bases. The CDR3 length is 16 residues. The V segment lost 3 bases and the J segment 1 base; nucleotides outside the gene matches: 6. From germline, CDR1 is SGHVS and CDR2 FNYEAQ. The CDR3 reads CASSFGRDAAKNIQYF. CDR3 DNA: TGTGCCAGCAGCTTTGGGAGGGATGCTGCCAAAAACATTCAGTACTTC.

The chain has TRBV7-8 and TRBJ2-7; D gene ambiguous. V was clipped by 4 bases and J by 2 bases, with 15 bases between them. This CDR3 has 15 residues. CDR1 and CDR2 from the germline V gene are SGHVS and FQNEAQ. The CDR3 region is CASSSFIPAAYEQYF. The CDR3 DNA follows: TGTGCCAGCAGCTCCTTTATTCCGGCAGCCTACGAGCAGTACTTC.

The chain couples TRBV20-1 to TRBJ2-7; 7 positions match TRBD1. With V trimmed by 5 bases and J by 4 bases, 2 bases remained unmatched. CDR3 size: 11 residues. The germline V gene has CDR1 DFQATT and CDR2 SNEGSKA (reference sequence). CDR3 nucleotides: TGCAGTGCTGCCAGGGGGTACGAGCAGTACTTC. Residues: CSAARGYEQYF.

The chain uses TRBV12-3 or TRBV12-4 and TRBJ1-4; TRBD1 matches 7 bases. V lost 7 bases and J lost 5; bases outside the gene matches: 7. The CDR3 has 14 amino acids. The CDR3 DNA sequence: TGTGCCAGCAACCGGGACAGATCGAATGAAAAACTGTTTTTT. Its translation is CASNRDRSNEKLFF.

The table lists this clonotype with many counts. One end of the junction is discordant with germline, which a read error may explain. This sequence joins TRBV5-1 and TRBJ1-2; D gene unclear. CDR1 and CDR2 from the germline V gene are SGHRS and YFSETQ. The length of the CDR3 is 13 residues. As DNA, the CDR3 is TGTGCCAGCAGCCTCGGACGGGATTATGGCTACACCTTC. This encodes CASSLGRDYGYTF.

The CDR3 DNA follows: TGCAGTGCTAGTCGGCCCGGCGCCAACGTCCTGACTTTC. Amino acids: CSASRPGANVLTF. This chain uses TRBV20-1 with TRBJ2-6, with D unresolved. Trimming cost V 3 bases and J 7 bases, with 10 bases left between them. Germline lookup yields CDR1 DFQATT and CDR2 SNEGSKA (reference sequence). This CDR3 has 13 residues.

This chain uses TRBV15 with TRBJ1-2; 9 positions match TRBD1. The CDR3 loop spans 13 amino acids. Germline V gene lookup returns CDR1 LNHNV and CDR2 YYDKDF (reference sequence). After removal of 1 base from V and 8 bases from J, the junction contained 2 bases not matched to a gene. As DNA, the CDR3 is TGTGCCACCAGCAGAGGGACAGGGGCGGGCTACACCTTC. This translates into CATSRGTGAGYTF.

The table lists this clonotype with a few counts. V usage is TRBV5-1 and J usage is TRBJ2-7, with D unclear. The length of the CDR3 is 12 residues. Germline V CDR1 and CDR2: SGHRS, YFSETQ. The V end was cut by 0 bases, the J end by 7 bases, with 8 bases between. Written as DNA, the CDR3 is TGCGCCAGCAGCTTGGCCGTAGGTGAGCAGTACTTC. Protein sequence: CASSLAVGEQYF. Full variable domain (remainder filled in from reference TRBV5-1 and TRBJ2-7): KAGVTQTPRYLIKTRGQQVTLSCSPISGHRSVSWYQQTPGQGLQFLFEYFSETQRNKGNFPGRFSGRQFSNSRSEMNVSTLELGDSALYLCASSLAVGEQYFGPGTRLTVT.

This clonotype was counted at least ten times. The chain combines TRBV6-4 with TRBJ1-2, with TRBD1 identical over 8 bases. After removal of 6 bases from V and 2 bases from J, the junction contained 8 bases not matched to a gene. In germline, CDR1 is MRHNA, CDR2 SNTAGT. CDR3 length: 15 amino acids. The CDR3 region has the DNA TGTGCCAGCAGCGACCCTCGGACAGGGAACTATGGCTACACCTTC. Residues: CASSDPRTGNYGYTF.

Only a few counts were recorded for this clonotype. The CDR3 DNA sequence: TGTGCCAGCAGCCCCCCCGGACAGGGGGCCGGTGAGCAGTTCTTC. Translation gives CASSPPGQGAGEQFF. The gene calls are TRBV3-1 and TRBJ2-1; 11 bases are shared with TRBD1. Germline V gene data show CDR1 as LGHDT and CDR2 as YNNKEL (reference sequence). The V and J ends lost 4 bases and 9 bases, in that order; junction bases with no gene match: 8. This CDR3 has 15 residues.

As to this clonotype: The CDR3 carries no conserved terminal phenylalanine or tryptophan, so it likely arises from a read error. This chain joins TRBV7-2 and TRBJ2-5, with unresolved D. The CDR3 sequence is 13 residues long. Per germline, CDR1 SGHTA and CDR2 FQGNSA. For the CDR3, the DNA is TGTGCCGGCAGCACGTCGGTGCACGGGCCCCAGTACCTC. Translated, it gives CAGSTSVHGPQYL.

Turning to this clonotype: One junction end disagrees with the germline gene, perhaps due to a read error. The chain links TRBV7-2 to TRBJ2-1, with D hard to call. The V gene's germline CDR1 is SGHTA and CDR2 FQGNSA. The CDR3 length is 14 residues. The CDR3 loop is CASSIPGRNTEHFF. The CDR3 DNA follows: TGTGCCAGCAGCATCCCTGGCCGGAACACTGAGCATTTCTTC.

About this clonotype itself: Without the conserved terminal phenylalanine or tryptophan, this CDR3 likely stems from a read error. J is TRBJ2-3 and V is TRBV10-3, with TRBD2 as a possible D gene (6 bases). From germline, CDR1 is ENHRY and CDR2 SYGVKD. This CDR3 is 16 amino acids long. The CDR3 here is CAISEAVGGIKDTQYL. The CDR3 DNA reads as TGTGCCATCAGTGAAGCGGTTGGGGGGATCAAAGATACCCAGTATTTA.

This clonotype was seen at least ten times. The chain has TRBV7-2 and TRBJ1-6; 11 bases are shared with TRBD1. This CDR3 has 15 amino acids. The J segment lost 9 bases and the V segment lost 4 bases, leaving 5 bases of the junction unmatched. Germline values: CDR1 SGHTA, CDR2 FQGNSA. The CDR3 DNA follows: TGTGCCAGCAGCTCCGGACAGGGGGCAAGTTCACCCCTCCACTTT. This translates into CASSSGQGASSPLHF.

This sequence joins TRBV10-2 and TRBJ1-1; D might be TRBD1 (5 bases). This CDR3 has 14 residues. Germline V CDR1 and CDR2: WSHSY, SAAADI. Deletions cut 0 bases from V and 9 bases from J, with 14 bases between. CDR3 in amino acids: CASSESGGRGQAFF. DNA of the CDR3: TGCGCCAGCAGTGAGTCTGGGGGGAGGGGACAAGCTTTCTTT.

Comment on this clonotype: One junction end disagrees with the germline gene, perhaps due to a read error. This CDR3 is CASREGGTGGF. CDR3 DNA: TGTGCCAGCCGCGAGGGTGGGACAGGGGGTTTT. The chain recombines TRBV2 with TRBJ1-6; 11 bases are a match to TRBD1. Germline V gene lookup returns CDR1 SNHLY and CDR2 FYNNEI. The CDR3 totals 11 residues.

For this clonotype: One end of the junction does not line up with germline, which may come from a read error. The V call is TRBV2, the J call TRBJ2-2; tentative D call: TRBD1 (5 bases). There are 15 residues in the CDR3. The germline CDR1 and CDR2 sequences are SNHLY and FYNNEI. The CDR3 loop is CASSRQGDMTVELFF. CDR3 sequence (DNA): TGTGCCAGCAGCCGGCAGGGTGATATGACCGTGGAGCTGTTTTTT.

This clonotype was picked up one time. An end of the junction differs from the germline gene, which may be a read error. This chain connects TRBV10-3 to TRBJ2-7; possible D gene TRBD1, 5 bases. Germline loops: CDR1 ENHRY, CDR2 SYGVKD. This CDR3 has 13 amino acids. The CDR3: CASPPQEGYPQHF. CDR3 nucleotide sequence: TGTGCCAGCCCTCCACAGGAAGGCTACCCGCAGCACTTC.